What follows is one T cell receptor (beta chain) and its context. This sample was taken from a study of T cells after yellow fever vaccination. The TCR cDNA carried a universal primer site and UMIs from 5'RACE template switching. MiXCR, applied by TCRdb to the 5' RACE reads, yields one record per CDR3 protein. The data contain about 430,000 distinct CDR3 sequences, about 19% of them singletons. Germline-derived CDR1 and CDR2 are SGHRS and YFSETQ. V was pared by 2 bases and J by 8 bases, with 7 bases of the junction left unmatched. The CDR3 contains 16 residues. This TCR came from a man in his late teens or twenties who received the YFV17D yellow fever vaccine. The sample in question was PBMCs, obtained before the yellow fever booster vaccination. This chain connects TRBV5-1 to TRBJ2-1; 13 nucleotides agree with TRBD2. The CDR3 loop is CASSFAGTSGVHEQFF. CDR3 DNA: TGCGCCAGCAGCTTTGCCGGGACTAGCGGGGTTCATGAGCAGTTCTTC.